This TCR beta chain was captured in a study of T-cell memory formation after mild COVID-19. General study results and limits: CD4+ contracting clones were mainly CM and EM; CD8+ ones, EMRA.

One entry per CDR3 protein, called by TCRdb with MiXCR from the 5' RACE reads. The sample includes 540,000 or so distinct CDR3 sequences, roughly 22% of them seen just once. This clonotype has a handful of counts. What it binds is not known. The V segment lost 4 bases and the J segment 4 bases; nucleotides outside the gene matches: 4. The CDR3 loop spans 15 amino acids. Germline CDR1 is SGHRS and CDR2 is YFSETQ. The chain recombines TRBV5-1 with TRBJ2-7; TRBD2 aligns across 14 bases. Sequencing was performed on PBMCs or a T cell subset sorted from them (not recorded which). The sequence was collected from an adult woman who had mild COVID-19 (a few samples of this study predate the infection). Cell type and time point are not known. The CDR3 protein is CASSTGLAGVYEQYF. CDR3 DNA: TGCGCCAGCAGCACGGGACTAGCGGGAGTGTACGAGCAGTACTTC.